Listed here is a single TCR beta chain. Original processing methods: Nucleated cell counts were estimated from reference gene primer amplification. Assay used: immunoSEQ multiplex PCR; TCRdb lists only in-frame clones, some missing. That table supplies the V and J calls and clone size; D and trimming were determined from the DNA. The table lists over 300,000 clones, 70% to 90% of them singletons. The data were obtained in a study of blood T cell repertoires in COVID-19. The CDR3 consists of 14 residues. The germline CDR1 and CDR2 sequences are MNHEY and SMNVEV (reference sequence). The V and J ends lost 0 bases and 7 bases respectively, with 10 bases between them. Adults between about 18 and 89 years of age took part from under 30 US areas. Recovered status in Cohort 3 required two negative PCRs, clearance, or symptom resolution.

The chain has TRBV27 and TRBJ2-1, with D unclear. The receptor's source is a woman between 18 and 29 years old who had recovered from COVID-19. Sequencing input: PBMCs or T cells enriched from blood (not recorded which). DNA for the CDR3: TGTGCCAGCAGTTTATCTAGATTATCAAATGAGCAGTTCTTC. Translating gives CASSLSRLSNEQFF.